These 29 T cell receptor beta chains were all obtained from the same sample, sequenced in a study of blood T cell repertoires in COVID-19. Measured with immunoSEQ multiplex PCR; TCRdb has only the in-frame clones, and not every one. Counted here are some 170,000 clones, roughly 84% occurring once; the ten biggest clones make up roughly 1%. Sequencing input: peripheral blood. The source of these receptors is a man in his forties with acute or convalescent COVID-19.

Here the CDR3 reads CASLADTYNEQFF. CDR3 nucleotide sequence: TGTGCCAGCTTGGCGGATACCTACAATGAGCAGTTCTTC. V usage is TRBV18 and J usage is TRBJ2-1; the D is unclear. The CDR3 loop spans 13 amino acids. From germline, CDR1 is KGHSH and CDR2 LQKENI. Trimming took off 7 bases at V and 2 bases at J, with 9 bases between the two ends.

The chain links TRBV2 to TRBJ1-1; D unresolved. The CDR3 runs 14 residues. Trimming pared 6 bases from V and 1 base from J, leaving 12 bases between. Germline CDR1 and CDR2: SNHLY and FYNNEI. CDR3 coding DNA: TGTGCCAGCAGGTCAAGGAGGGAGAACACTGAAGCTTTCTTT. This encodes CASRSRRENTEAFF.

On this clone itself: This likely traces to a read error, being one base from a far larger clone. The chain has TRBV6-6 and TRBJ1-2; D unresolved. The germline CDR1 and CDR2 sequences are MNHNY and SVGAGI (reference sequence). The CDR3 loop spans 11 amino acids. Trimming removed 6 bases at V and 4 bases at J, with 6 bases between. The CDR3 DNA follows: TGTGCCAGCAGCCCGGGCTATGGCTACACCTTC. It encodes CASSPGYGYTF.

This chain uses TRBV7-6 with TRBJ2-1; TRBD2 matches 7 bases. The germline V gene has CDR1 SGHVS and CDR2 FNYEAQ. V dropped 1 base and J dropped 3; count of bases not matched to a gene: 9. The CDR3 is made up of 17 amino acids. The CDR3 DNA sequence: TGTGCCAGCAGCTTAGACCCAAGCGGGGTGATCTACAATGAGCAGTTCTTC. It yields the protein CASSLDPSGVIYNEQFF.

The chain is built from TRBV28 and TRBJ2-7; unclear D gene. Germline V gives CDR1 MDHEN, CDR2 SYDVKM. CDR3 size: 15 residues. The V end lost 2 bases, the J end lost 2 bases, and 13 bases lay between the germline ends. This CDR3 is CASSLTYFATYEQYF. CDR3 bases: TGTGCCAGCAGTTTAACTTACTTCGCTACCTACGAGCAGTACTTC.

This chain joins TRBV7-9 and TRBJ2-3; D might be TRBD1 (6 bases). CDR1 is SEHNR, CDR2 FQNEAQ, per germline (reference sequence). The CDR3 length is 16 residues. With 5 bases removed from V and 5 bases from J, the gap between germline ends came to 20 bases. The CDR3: CASSPSPHRVVDTQYF. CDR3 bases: TGTGCCAGCAGCCCGAGTCCCCACAGGGTGGTAGATACGCAGTATTTT.

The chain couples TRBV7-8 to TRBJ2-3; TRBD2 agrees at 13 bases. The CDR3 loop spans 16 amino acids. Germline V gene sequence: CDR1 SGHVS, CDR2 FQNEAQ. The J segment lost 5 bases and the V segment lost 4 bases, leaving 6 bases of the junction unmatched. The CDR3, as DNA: TGTGCCAGCAGCTCTGGACTAGCGGGGGTCGAAGATACGCAGTATTTT. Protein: CASSSGLAGVEDTQYF.

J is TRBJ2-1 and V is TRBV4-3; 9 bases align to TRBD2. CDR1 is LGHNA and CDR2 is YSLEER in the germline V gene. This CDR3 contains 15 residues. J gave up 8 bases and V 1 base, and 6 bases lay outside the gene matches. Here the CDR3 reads CASSQGSGGTDEQFF. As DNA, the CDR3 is TGCGCCAGCAGCCAAGGTAGCGGGGGTACGGATGAGCAGTTCTTC.

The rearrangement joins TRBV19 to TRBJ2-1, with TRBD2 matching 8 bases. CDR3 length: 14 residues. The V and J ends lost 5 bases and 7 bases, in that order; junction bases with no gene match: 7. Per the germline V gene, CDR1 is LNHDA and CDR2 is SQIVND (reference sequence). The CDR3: CASSLGGAQNEQFF. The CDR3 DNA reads TGTGCCAGTAGTCTCGGGGGGGCACAAAATGAGCAGTTCTTC.

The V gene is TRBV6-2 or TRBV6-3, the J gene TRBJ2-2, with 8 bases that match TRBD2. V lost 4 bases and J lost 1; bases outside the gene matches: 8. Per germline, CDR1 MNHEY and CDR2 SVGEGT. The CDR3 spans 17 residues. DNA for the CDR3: TGTGCCAGCAGTTGGGCTAGCGGGTCTTTGAACACCGGGGAGCTGTTTTTT. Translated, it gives CASSWASGSLNTGELFF.

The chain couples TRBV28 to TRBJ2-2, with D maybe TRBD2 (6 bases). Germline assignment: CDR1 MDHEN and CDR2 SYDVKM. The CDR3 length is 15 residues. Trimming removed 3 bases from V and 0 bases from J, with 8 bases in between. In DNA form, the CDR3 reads TGTGCCAGCAGTTTGGCGGGGTCGAACACCGGGGAGCTGTTTTTT. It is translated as CASSLAGSNTGELFF.

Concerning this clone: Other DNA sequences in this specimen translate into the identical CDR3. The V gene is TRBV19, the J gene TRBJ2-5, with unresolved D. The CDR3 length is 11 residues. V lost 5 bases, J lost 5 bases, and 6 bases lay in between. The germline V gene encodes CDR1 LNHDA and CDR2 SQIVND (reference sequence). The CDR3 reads CASSLEETQYF. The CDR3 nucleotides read TGTGCCAGTAGTTTGGAGGAGACCCAGTACTTC.

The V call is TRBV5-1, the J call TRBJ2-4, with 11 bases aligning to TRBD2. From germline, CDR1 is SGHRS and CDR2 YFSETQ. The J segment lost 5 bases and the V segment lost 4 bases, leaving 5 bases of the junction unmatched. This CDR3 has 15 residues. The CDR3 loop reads CASSPGGLAENIQYF. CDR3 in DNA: TGCGCCAGCAGCCCAGGGGGACTAGCGGAAAACATTCAGTACTTC.

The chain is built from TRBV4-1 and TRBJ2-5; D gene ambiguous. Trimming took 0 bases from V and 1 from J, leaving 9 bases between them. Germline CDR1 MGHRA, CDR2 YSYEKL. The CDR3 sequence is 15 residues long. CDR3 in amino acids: CASSQESGFQETQYF. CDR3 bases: TGCGCCAGCAGCCAAGAGTCTGGCTTCCAAGAGACCCAGTACTTC.

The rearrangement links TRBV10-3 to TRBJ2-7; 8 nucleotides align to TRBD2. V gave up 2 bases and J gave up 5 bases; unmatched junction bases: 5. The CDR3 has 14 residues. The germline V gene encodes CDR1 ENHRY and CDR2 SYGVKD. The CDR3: CAISETGGLNEQYF. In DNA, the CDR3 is TGTGCCATCAGTGAGACGGGGGGGCTGAACGAGCAGTACTTC.

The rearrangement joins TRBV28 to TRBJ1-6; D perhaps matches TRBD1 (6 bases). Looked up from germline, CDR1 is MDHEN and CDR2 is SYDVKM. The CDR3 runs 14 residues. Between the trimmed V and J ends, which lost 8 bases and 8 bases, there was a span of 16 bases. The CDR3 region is CASGLQGNHSPLHF. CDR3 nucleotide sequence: TGTGCCAGCGGGCTACAGGGCAACCATTCACCCCTCCACTTT.

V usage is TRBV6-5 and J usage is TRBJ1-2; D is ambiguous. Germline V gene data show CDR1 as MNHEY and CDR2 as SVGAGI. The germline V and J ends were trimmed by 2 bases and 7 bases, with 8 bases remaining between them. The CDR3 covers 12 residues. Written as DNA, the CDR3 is TGTGCCAGCAGTTACCCGGGAGGTGGCTACACCTTC. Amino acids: CASSYPGGGYTF.

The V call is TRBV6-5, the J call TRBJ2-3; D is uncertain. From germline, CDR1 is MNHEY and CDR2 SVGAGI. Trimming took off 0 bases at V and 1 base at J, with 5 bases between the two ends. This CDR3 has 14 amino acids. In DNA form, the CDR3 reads TGTGCCAGCAGTTACTCGCAGGGCACAGATACGCAGTATTTT. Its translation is CASSYSQGTDTQYF.

CDR3 in DNA: TGTGCCAGCAATCCCTCGGGGGGGCTCGACGAGCAGTACTTC. Translating it yields CASNPSGGLDEQYF. J is TRBJ2-7 and V is TRBV9; 8 positions match TRBD2. The CDR3 loop spans 14 amino acids. The junction had 10 bases not matched to a gene; V was cut back by 6 bases and J by 5 bases. Germline-derived CDR1 and CDR2 are SGDLS and YYNGEE.

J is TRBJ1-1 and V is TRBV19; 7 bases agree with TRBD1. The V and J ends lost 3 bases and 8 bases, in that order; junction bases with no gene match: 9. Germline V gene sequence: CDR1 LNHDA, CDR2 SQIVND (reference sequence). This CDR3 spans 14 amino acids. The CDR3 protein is CASSIPRLGQEAFF. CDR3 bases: TGTGCCAGTAGTATCCCAAGGCTGGGACAGGAAGCTTTCTTT.

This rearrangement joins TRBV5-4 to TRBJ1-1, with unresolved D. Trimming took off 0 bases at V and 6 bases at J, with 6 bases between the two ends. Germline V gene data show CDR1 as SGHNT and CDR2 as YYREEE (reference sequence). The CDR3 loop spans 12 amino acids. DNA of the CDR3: TGTGCCAGCAGCTTGGCACGGGCTGAAGCTTTCTTT. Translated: CASSLARAEAFF. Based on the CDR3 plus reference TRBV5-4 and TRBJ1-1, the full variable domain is ETGVTQSPTHLIKTRGQQVTLRCSSQSGHNTVSWYQQALGQGPQFIFQYYREEENGRGNFPPRFSGLQFPNYSSELNVNALELDDSALYLCASSLARAEAFFGQGTRLTVV.

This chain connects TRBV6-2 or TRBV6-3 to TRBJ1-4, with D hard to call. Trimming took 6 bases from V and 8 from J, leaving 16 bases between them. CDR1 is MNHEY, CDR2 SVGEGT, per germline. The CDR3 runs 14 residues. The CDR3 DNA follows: TGTGCCAGCAGCCAGCCCGGGAGGCCGGAAAAACTGTTTTTT. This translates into CASSQPGRPEKLFF.

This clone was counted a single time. The CDR3 region has the DNA TGTGCCAGCAGCCAAGATGGGGGGGGGCCCAGTGAGCAGTTCTTC. It is translated as CASSQDGGGPSEQFF. The chain combines TRBV4-2 with TRBJ2-1, with a tentative D call TRBD2 (7 bases). Trimming took off 0 bases at V and 9 bases at J, with 15 bases between the two ends. CDR3 size: 15 residues. Germline V gives CDR1 LGHNA, CDR2 YNFKEQ.

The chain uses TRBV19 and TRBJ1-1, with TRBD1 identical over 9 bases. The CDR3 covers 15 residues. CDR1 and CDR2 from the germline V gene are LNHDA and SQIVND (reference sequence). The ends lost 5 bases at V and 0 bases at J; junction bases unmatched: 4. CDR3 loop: CASSPRTGVNTEAFF. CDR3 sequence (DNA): TGTGCCAGTAGTCCTCGGACAGGGGTGAACACTGAAGCTTTCTTT.

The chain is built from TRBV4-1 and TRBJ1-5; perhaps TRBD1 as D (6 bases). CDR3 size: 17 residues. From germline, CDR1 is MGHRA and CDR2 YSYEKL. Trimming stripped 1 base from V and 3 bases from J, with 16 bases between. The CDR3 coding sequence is TGCGCCAGCAGCCAAGGCTCCCGGACAGAGTACAATCAGCCCCAGCATTTT. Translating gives CASSQGSRTEYNQPQHF.

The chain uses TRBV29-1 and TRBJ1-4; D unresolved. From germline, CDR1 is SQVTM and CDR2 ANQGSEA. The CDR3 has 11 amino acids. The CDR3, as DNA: TGCAGTGCTTCAACAAACGGGAAACTGTTTTTT. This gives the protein CSASTNGKLFF.

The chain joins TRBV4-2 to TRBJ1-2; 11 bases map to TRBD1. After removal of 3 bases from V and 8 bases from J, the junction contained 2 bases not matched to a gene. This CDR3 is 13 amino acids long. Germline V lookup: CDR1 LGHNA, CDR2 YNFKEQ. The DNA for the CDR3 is TGTGCCAGCAGCCAGGGGACAGGGGGAGGCTACACCTTC. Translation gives CASSQGTGGGYTF.

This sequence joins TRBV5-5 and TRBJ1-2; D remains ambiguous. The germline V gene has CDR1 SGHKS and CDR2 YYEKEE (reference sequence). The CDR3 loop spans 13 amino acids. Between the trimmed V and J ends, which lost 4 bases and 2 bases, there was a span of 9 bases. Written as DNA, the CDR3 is TGTGCCAGCAGCCCCGACACGAACTATGGCTACACCTTC. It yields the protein CASSPDTNYGYTF.

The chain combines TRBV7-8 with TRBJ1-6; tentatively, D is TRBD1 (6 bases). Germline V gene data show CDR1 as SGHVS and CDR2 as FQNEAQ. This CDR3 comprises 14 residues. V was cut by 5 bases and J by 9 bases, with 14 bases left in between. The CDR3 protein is CASSLGQWLSPLHF. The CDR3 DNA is TGTGCCAGCAGCCTTGGACAGTGGCTTTCACCCCTCCACTTT.